Listed below are T cell receptor beta chains from one sample, sequenced in a study of early T cells in non-severe SARS-CoV-2 infection. In TCRdb, the 5' RACE reads were re-called with MiXCR into one record per CDR3 protein. In the table there are 70,000 to 95,000 distinct CDR3 sequences, about a sixth of which are singletons. Sequences were obtained from whole blood. The source of these receptors is an adult who was a healthcare worker with PCR-confirmed SARS-CoV-2 infection or an uninfected control (not recorded which). Both conserved end residues are part of each CDR3. A D gene is named only where the DNA matches it firmly. Only part of the rows carry a size: once, few, many, or a class if the clone is expanded.

d_call,j_call,v_call,clone_size,cdr3_nt,cdr3_aa
-,TRBJ2-3,TRBV7-6,many,TGTGCCAGCAGCTTAGTCCCCCACGGGGGTAGCACAGATACGCAGTATTTT,CASSLVPHGGSTDTQYF
TRBD1,TRBJ1-2,TRBV6-5,-,TGTGCCAGCAGACTTCAGGGGGCCAACTATGGCTACACCTTC,CASRLQGANYGYTF
TRBD2,TRBJ2-1,TRBV18,few,TGTGCCAGCTCACCACGTCAGTTAACTAGCGAAAAGAATGAGCAGTTCTTC,CASSPRQLTSEKNEQFF
TRBD2,TRBJ2-7,TRBV11-2,many,TGTGCCAGCACCATTTTAGCGGGAAGTTATCGCGAGCAGTACTTC,CASTILAGSYREQYF
-,TRBJ1-1,TRBV20-1,few,TGCAGTGCTAGCGGGACCCGCCTGACAACTGAAGCTTTCTTT,CSASGTRLTTEAFF
TRBD2,TRBJ2-1,TRBV15,-,TGTGCCACCAGCACCCCAGTAGCGGGACTAAACAATGAGCAGTTCTTC,CATSTPVAGLNNEQFF
-,TRBJ1-1,TRBV7-3,-,TGTGCCAGCAGCTTAATGCGAGCTAAGAACACTGAAGCTTTCTTT,CASSLMRAKNTEAFF
-,TRBJ2-3,TRBV29-1,-,TGCAGCGCCGACACAGATACGCAGTATTTT,CSADTDTQYF
-,TRBJ2-5,TRBV5-6,-,TGTGCCAGCAGCTTTAAAGATCCGCAAGAGACCCAGTACTTC,CASSFKDPQETQYF
TRBD2,TRBJ2-3,TRBV20-1,many,TGCAGTGCTCGGCGATTAGCGGGAGCTCTCCCAGATACGCAGTATTTT,CSARRLAGALPDTQYF
-,TRBJ2-5,TRBV5-4,-,TGTGCCAGCAGCTTGAGGCGGCAAGAGACCCAGTACTTC,CASSLRRQETQYF
-,TRBJ1-1,TRBV29-1,-,TGCAGCGTTGATGGCGGGCAGACTGAAGCTTTCTTT,CSVDGGQTEAFF
-,TRBJ2-3,TRBV4-1,few,TGCGCCAGCAGCCAAGTTTGGGGCGGTTCTAGCACAGATACGCAGTATTTT,CASSQVWGGSSTDTQYF
-,TRBJ2-7,TRBV29-1,once,TGCAGCGTTGGGAGGGACCCCTACGAGCAGTACTTC,CSVGRDPYEQYF
-,TRBJ2-1,TRBV7-8,few,TGTGCCAGCAGCCTGTACAACAATGAGCAGTTCTTC,CASSLYNNEQFF
TRBD1,TRBJ1-1,TRBV7-2,-,TGTGCCAGCAGCTCCCTGGGACAGAGTAACACTGAAGCTTTCTTT,CASSSLGQSNTEAFF
TRBD1,TRBJ2-7,TRBV19,few,TGTGCCAGTAGTACCCGGACAGGGCGCCCCTACGAGCAGTACTTC,CASSTRTGRPYEQYF
TRBD1,TRBJ2-3,TRBV28,-,TGTGCCAGCAGTCCGACAGGGGGTAGGAACACAGATACGCAGTATTTT,CASSPTGGRNTDTQYF
-,TRBJ1-3,TRBV10-3,-,TGTGCCATCAGTTCCTCGGGTAGGCCAACCCTAAGCTCTGGAAACACCATATATTTT,CAISSSGRPTLSSGNTIYF
TRBD2,TRBJ2-1,TRBV5-6,-,TGTGCCAGCAGCTTGCGACTAGCTCCTTATCATGAGCAGTTCTTC,CASSLRLAPYHEQFF
-,TRBJ2-2,TRBV7-2,-,TGTGCCAGCAGCTTACGCTGGACAGTTAACACCGGGGAGCTGTTTTTT,CASSLRWTVNTGELFF
-,TRBJ2-7,TRBV5-4,few,TGTGCCAGCAGCTTGAAGGTAGCCCGCCACTACGAGCAGTACTTC,CASSLKVARHYEQYF
-,TRBJ1-2,TRBV20-1,-,TGCAGTGCTAGAGATTACGCTCCTGTTCAGGGAAATGGCTACACCTTC,CSARDYAPVQGNGYTF
-,TRBJ2-6,TRBV2,-,TGTGCCAGCAGTGTGGGGATAGAGGCCAACGTCCTGACTTTC,CASSVGIEANVLTF
TRBD1,TRBJ1-4,TRBV11-3,-,TGTGCCAGCAGTTTCGACAGGGTTGGTGAAAAACTGTTTTTT,CASSFDRVGEKLFF
TRBD1,TRBJ2-1,TRBV7-9,-,TGTGCCAGCAGCCAACGGGACAGGGGTAATGAGCAGTTCTTC,CASSQRDRGNEQFF
-,TRBJ2-7,TRBV24-1,few,TGTGCCACCATAGTAACGGAGAATTCCTACGAGCAGTACTTC,CATIVTENSYEQYF
-,TRBJ2-3,TRBV5-1,few,TGCGCCAGCAGCTTGGGTTTAGGAGCCACAGATACGCAGTATTTT,CASSLGLGATDTQYF
-,TRBJ2-5,TRBV12-3/TRBV12-4,few,TGTGCCAGCAGTTGGATCGGGGGCCCTCAAGAGACCCAGTACTTC,CASSWIGGPQETQYF
-,TRBJ2-1,TRBV5-1,-,TGCGCCAGCAGCTTGAAGAACCTCCGGCTAGCTTACAATGAGCAGTTCTTC,CASSLKNLRLAYNEQFF
-,TRBJ2-7,TRBV20-1,many,TGCAGTGCTAGAGGGAGCAGGAACGAGCAGTACTTC,CSARGSRNEQYF
-,TRBJ2-5,TRBV7-6,few,TGTGCCAGCAGCCCCTGGAGGGGGACCCAGTACTTC,CASSPWRGTQYF
TRBD2,TRBJ2-1,TRBV3-1,-,TGTGCCAGCAGCCAAGACGGACTAGCGCCCTACAATGAGCAGTTCTTC,CASSQDGLAPYNEQFF